This T cell receptor beta chain was retrieved from a study of blood T cell repertoires in COVID-19. This CDR3 has 15 amino acids. Germline trimming cut 0 bases from V and 2 bases from J; bases unmatched to any gene: 0. Germline values: CDR1 LGHNA, CDR2 YSLEER. TCRdb keeps only in-frame clones here, not all; method: immunoSEQ multiplex PCR. The sample has under 250,000 clones; 65% to 85% are singletons. A few counts support this clone. Additional DNA sequences in this sample encode the identical CDR3. This receptor was obtained from a woman aged 55-70 years who had recovered from COVID-19. Sequenced material: PBMCs or T cells enriched from blood (not recorded which). This chain uses TRBV4-3 with TRBJ2-7, with 11 positions matching TRBD2. CDR3 in amino acids: CASSQELAGAYEQYF. In DNA form, the CDR3 reads TGCGCCAGCAGCCAAGAACTAGCGGGGGCCTACGAGCAGTACTTC.